These 7 T cell receptor beta chains originate from one sample sequenced in a study of cytomegalovirus exposure and HLA in healthy donors. PCR was performed using 60 Vbeta and 13 Jbeta primers. Libraries were prepared by immunoSEQ multiplex PCR; TCRdb keeps only in-frame clonotypes and omits some of them. The profile shows fewer than 120,000 clones, 76% of them singletons. The sequencing input was PBMCs. Every receptor here comes from a man aged 30-40 years in good health and CMV-seropositive.

CDR3 sequence reads: CASSLRRGETQYF. The CDR3 DNA is TGTGCCAGCAGTTTACGGAGAGGAGAGACCCAGTACTTC. The V call is TRBV27, the J call TRBJ2-5; no clear D gene. The germline V gene encodes CDR1 MNHEY and CDR2 SMNVEV (reference sequence). The V gene lost 2 bases and the J gene lost 4 bases, with 8 bases spanning the gap. This CDR3 has 13 residues.

The chain combines TRBV19 with TRBJ1-1, with D possibly matching TRBD1 (6 bases). Germline V CDR1 and CDR2: LNHDA, SQIVND (reference sequence). The CDR3 covers 16 residues. Trimming cost V 4 bases and J 1 base, with 16 bases left between them. In DNA form, the CDR3 reads TGTGCCAGTAGTACCCCACCGGGACATTGGAACACTGAAGCTTTCTTT. As protein: CASSTPPGHWNTEAFF.

The V call is TRBV5-4, the J call TRBJ2-3; possible D gene TRBD1, 5 bases. The CDR3 has 15 residues. Deletions cut 0 bases from V and 0 bases from J, with 8 bases between. Germline V CDR1 and CDR2: SGHNT, YYREEE (reference sequence). This CDR3 is CASSLGGTSTDTQYF. The CDR3 DNA is TGTGCCAGCAGCTTGGGGGGCACTAGCACAGATACGCAGTATTTT.

This clone was detected a few times. The chain has TRBV19 and TRBJ1-5; a possible D gene is TRBD1 (5 bases). Trimming removed 4 bases at V and 4 bases at J, with 8 bases between. The CDR3 covers 13 residues. The V gene's germline CDR1 is LNHDA and CDR2 SQIVND (reference sequence). The CDR3 nucleotides read TGTGCCAGTAGTAAGCGGGGGAATCAGCCCCAGCATTTT. This sequence encodes CASSKRGNQPQHF.

The chain employs TRBV6-6 and TRBJ1-2; TRBD1 is a possible D gene (6 bases). Per germline, CDR1 MNHNY and CDR2 SVGAGI (reference sequence). Trimming removed 5 bases at V and 1 base at J, with 8 bases between. The CDR3 runs 13 residues. The CDR3 region is CASSHRVNYGYTF. CDR3 nucleotides: TGTGCCAGCAGTCACAGGGTTAACTATGGCTACACCTTC.

The genes are TRBV19 and TRBJ1-1, with 7 bases aligning to TRBD1. The CDR3 sequence is 15 residues long. V was pared by 1 base and J by 1 base, with 3 bases of the junction left unmatched. Germline V gene data show CDR1 as LNHDA and CDR2 as SQIVND (reference sequence). The CDR3 DNA reads as TGTGCCAGTAGTATAGTAGGGGGCCCGAACACTGAAGCTTTCTTT. Its protein product is CASSIVGGPNTEAFF.

Only a few counts were recorded for this clone. J is TRBJ2-1 and V is TRBV27; 10 bases line up with TRBD2. Germline CDR1 reads MNHEY; CDR2 reads SMNVEV (reference sequence). V trimming: 6 bases; J trimming: 9 bases; junction bases outside the gene matches: 11. The CDR3 contains 15 residues. The CDR3 DNA is TGTGCCAGCAGGGGCGGGACTAGCGCTCCCCCTGAGCAGTTCTTC. Its protein product is CASRGGTSAPPEQFF.